Listed here are 6 T cell receptor beta chains from one sample, sequenced in a study of blood T cell repertoires in COVID-19. The method was immunoSEQ multiplex PCR; TCRdb's version includes in-frame clones alone and lacks a portion of them. Counted here are about 180,000 clones, roughly 80% occurring once; the ten biggest clones make up approximately 15%. The material sequenced was PBMCs or T cells enriched from blood (not recorded which). The source of these receptors is a man aged 60 to 75 who had been exposed to COVID-19.

The CDR3, as DNA: TGTGCCAGCAGCTTAGGGGGGAGGGACTACGAGCAGTACTTC. Its translation is CASSLGGRDYEQYF. The rearrangement uses TRBV7-9 and TRBJ2-7; TRBD2 aligns across 7 bases. Germline V CDR1 and CDR2: SEHNR, FQNEAQ (reference sequence). V dropped 1 base and J dropped 3; count of bases not matched to a gene: 3. This CDR3 region has 14 residues.

V is TRBV7-8 and J is TRBJ1-5, with no clear D. CDR1 is SGHVS, CDR2 FQNEAQ, per germline. The CDR3 loop spans 14 amino acids. Deletions cut 4 bases from V and 4 bases from J, with 11 bases between. As DNA, the CDR3 is TGTGCCAGCAGCTCTTCGACACTTAATCAGCCCCAGCATTTT. It translates to CASSSSTLNQPQHF.

The chain couples TRBV5-1 to TRBJ2-2; D is undetermined. V was shortened by 4 bases and J by 4 bases, with 11 bases between the two germline ends. The CDR3 is 14 amino acids. Germline V gene sequence: CDR1 SGHRS, CDR2 YFSETQ. The CDR3 here is CASSRQTGTGELFF. The CDR3 DNA is TGCGCCAGCAGCCGGCAGACGGGCACCGGGGAGCTGTTTTTT.

This chain connects TRBV13 to TRBJ1-1; D ambiguous. Between the trimmed V and J ends, which lost 2 bases and 4 bases, there was a span of 8 bases. The length of the CDR3 is 13 residues. Germline V gene sequence: CDR1 PRHDT, CDR2 FYEKMQ (reference sequence). As DNA, the CDR3 is TGTGCCAGCAGCTTAACCCACGGCACTGAAGCTTTCTTT. Its protein is CASSLTHGTEAFF.

V usage is TRBV7-2 and J usage is TRBJ2-7; 11 bases map to TRBD2. Germline V gene sequence: CDR1 SGHTA, CDR2 FQGNSA. This CDR3 comprises 17 residues. Germline trimming cut 0 bases from V and 0 bases from J; bases unmatched to any gene: 4. The CDR3 loop reads CASSLAGTSGTSYEQYF. CDR3 nucleotides: TGTGCCAGCAGCTTAGCTGGGACTAGCGGAACCTCCTACGAGCAGTACTTC.

The chain combines TRBV5-1 with TRBJ2-7; TRBD1 agrees at 11 bases. The CDR3 consists of 14 residues. With 4 bases clipped from V and 5 bases from J, the junction kept 5 bases outside the gene matches. CDR1 is SGHRS and CDR2 is YFSETQ in the germline V gene. The CDR3 sequence is CASSQGTGGHEQYF. The CDR3 region has the DNA TGCGCCAGCAGCCAGGGGACAGGGGGACACGAGCAGTACTTC.